This T cell receptor beta chain was identified in a study of read filtering for tumor transcriptome and immune sequencing. Study findings and constraints: The sorted CD138-negative fraction was a mixed bone marrow immune population, not purified T cells.

The CDR3 adds up to 16 amino acids, both ends counted. In germline, CDR1 is SGDLS, CDR2 YYNGEE. As for this clonotype: Its target is unknown. The limits of the CDR3 on the DNA are not certain, so only TCRdb's listed CDR3 is given.

This library used around 0.4 ug RNA and molecular barcoded adaptors spanning alpha/delta and beta/gamma chains. Using its own MiXCR run on the reads, TCRdb lists one record per CDR3 protein. Here the sample spans 50,000 or so distinct CDR3 sequences, 12% being singletons. The rearrangement uses TRBV9 and TRBJ2-6. The specimen was a population of CD138-negative cells sorted from bone marrow. The source is a donor aged 40 or over with multiple myeloma. The CDR3 loop reads CANSVAFGSGANVRTF.